The 6 T cell receptor beta chains below come from one sample, sequenced in a study of T cell responses to AZD1222 COVID-19 vaccine. Libraries were prepared by immunoSEQ multiplex PCR; TCRdb keeps only in-frame clonotypes and omits some of them. The sample yields 150,000 to 200,000 clones, around 90% seen once. The starting material was peripheral blood, obtained 28 days after the second AZD1222 dose. These receptors all stem from an adult who received the AZD1222 COVID-19 vaccine.

The rearrangement links TRBV4-1 to TRBJ1-2; maybe TRBD1 (6 bases). V gave up 3 bases and J gave up 8 bases, with 22 bases separating them. The germline V gene encodes CDR1 MGHRA and CDR2 YSYEKL. The CDR3 loop spans 16 amino acids. The CDR3: CASSQPAQGRGRGYTF. DNA for the CDR3: TGCGCCAGCAGCCAGCCCGCCCAGGGGAGAGGGCGCGGCTACACCTTC.

The chain is built from TRBV15 and TRBJ2-7, with 7 bases fitting TRBD1. Per germline, CDR1 LNHNV and CDR2 YYDKDF (reference sequence). V shed 1 base, J shed 9 bases, and the junction held 6 bases outside the gene matches. The CDR3 has 13 amino acids. CDR3 DNA: TGTGCCACCAGCAGAGCCAGGGGGTTGTGGCAGTACTTC. Translating gives CATSRARGLWQYF.

The chain recombines TRBV5-1 with TRBJ1-6; D unresolved. The CDR3 is made up of 16 amino acids. Germline V gives CDR1 SGHRS, CDR2 YFSETQ. The germline V and J ends were trimmed by 0 bases and 0 bases, with 7 bases remaining between them. CDR3 coding DNA: TGCGCCAGCAGCTTGGCCGACGACTCCTATAATTCACCCCTCCACTTT. Protein product: CASSLADDSYNSPLHF.

This clone turned up a few times. The J gene is TRBJ2-3, the V gene TRBV9, with D possibly being TRBD2 (5 bases). Between the trimmed V and J ends, which lost 7 bases and 5 bases, there was a span of 11 bases. Germline V CDR1 and CDR2: SGDLS, YYNGEE. CDR3 length equals 12 residues. The CDR3 loop is CASALREDTQYF. The CDR3 nucleotides read TGTGCCAGCGCCCTCCGGGAAGATACGCAGTATTTT.

The V gene is TRBV6-5, the J gene TRBJ2-1, with no clear D. The CDR3 is 13 amino acids. The V end lost 5 bases, the J end lost 7 bases, and 12 bases lay between the germline ends. Germline lookup yields CDR1 MNHEY and CDR2 SVGAGI. The CDR3 region is CASSPFAVNEQFF. The DNA of the CDR3 is TGTGCCAGCAGTCCCTTCGCAGTTAATGAGCAGTTCTTC.

V is TRBV4-3 and J is TRBJ1-2; a possible D gene is TRBD1 (5 bases). The CDR3 is made up of 12 amino acids. In germline, CDR1 is LGHNA, CDR2 YSLEER. V shed 0 bases and J shed 7 bases, with 6 bases lying between them. As DNA, the CDR3 is TGCGCCAGCAGCCAAGAGGGGCGTGGCTACACCTTC. It yields the protein CASSQEGRGYTF.